Sequencing of this T cell receptor beta chain was carried out in a study of T-cell memory formation after mild COVID-19. TCRdb re-derived calls from the 5' RACE reads in MiXCR, one entry per CDR3 protein. Of about 270,000 distinct CDR3 sequences in the sample, around 15% were seen once. Study findings and constraints: Later expanders leaned CD4+, whereas day 15 to 85 contracting clones were balanced CD4/CD8. Some SARS-CoV-2-responding clones were already detected in memory before infection. Confirmation was lacking for SARS-CoV-2 specificity of second-wave clones that peaked on day 37.

The V gene end was trimmed by 5 bases and the J gene end by 0 bases; junction bases not matched to a gene: 10. This CDR3 contains 16 residues. Germline assignment: CDR1 SGHVS and CDR2 FNYEAQ. This clonotype was counted only a few times. Its specificity is not known. The source of this sequence is a man between 18 and 35 years old who had mild COVID-19 (a few samples of this study predate the infection). Cell type and time point are not known. J is TRBJ2-7 and V is TRBV7-6; 7 nucleotides line up with TRBD2. The source material was PBMCs or a T cell subset sorted from them (not recorded which). Here the CDR3 DNA reads TGTGCCAGCAGCCCCTTCCGGGACTATAACTCCTACGAGCAGTACTTC. Amino acid sequence: CASSPFRDYNSYEQYF.